The entry below gives a single TCR beta chain sequence along with its context. What it binds is unknown. Sample-barcoded 5' priming and a J-beta primer mix drove a second PCR of 7 to 11 cycles. Every sample gave at least 3 million paired-end reads containing CDR3. TCRdb redid the calling of the 5' RACE reads with MiXCR, one entry per CDR3 protein. The sample has approximately 1.5 million distinct CDR3 sequences, 34% seen once; the top ten hold around 11%. The sample comes from a study of blood T cells in healthy people across ages. Regarding the study as a whole: The study regarded diversity estimates from one million T cells as underestimates.

Donors were healthy Caucasian individuals from Russia aged roughly 6 to 100. This CDR3 spans 14 amino acids. Trimming took 3 bases from V and 0 from J, leaving 6 bases between them. Per the germline V gene, CDR1 is DFQATT and CDR2 is SNEGSKA (reference sequence). This sequence joins TRBV20-1 and TRBJ2-6; D is unclear. The sequence was obtained from a woman aged 30 to 39 in good health. Sequenced material: blood. The DNA for the CDR3 is TGCAGTGCTAGTTACGACTCTGGGGCCAACGTCCTGACTTTC. It encodes CSASYDSGANVLTF.